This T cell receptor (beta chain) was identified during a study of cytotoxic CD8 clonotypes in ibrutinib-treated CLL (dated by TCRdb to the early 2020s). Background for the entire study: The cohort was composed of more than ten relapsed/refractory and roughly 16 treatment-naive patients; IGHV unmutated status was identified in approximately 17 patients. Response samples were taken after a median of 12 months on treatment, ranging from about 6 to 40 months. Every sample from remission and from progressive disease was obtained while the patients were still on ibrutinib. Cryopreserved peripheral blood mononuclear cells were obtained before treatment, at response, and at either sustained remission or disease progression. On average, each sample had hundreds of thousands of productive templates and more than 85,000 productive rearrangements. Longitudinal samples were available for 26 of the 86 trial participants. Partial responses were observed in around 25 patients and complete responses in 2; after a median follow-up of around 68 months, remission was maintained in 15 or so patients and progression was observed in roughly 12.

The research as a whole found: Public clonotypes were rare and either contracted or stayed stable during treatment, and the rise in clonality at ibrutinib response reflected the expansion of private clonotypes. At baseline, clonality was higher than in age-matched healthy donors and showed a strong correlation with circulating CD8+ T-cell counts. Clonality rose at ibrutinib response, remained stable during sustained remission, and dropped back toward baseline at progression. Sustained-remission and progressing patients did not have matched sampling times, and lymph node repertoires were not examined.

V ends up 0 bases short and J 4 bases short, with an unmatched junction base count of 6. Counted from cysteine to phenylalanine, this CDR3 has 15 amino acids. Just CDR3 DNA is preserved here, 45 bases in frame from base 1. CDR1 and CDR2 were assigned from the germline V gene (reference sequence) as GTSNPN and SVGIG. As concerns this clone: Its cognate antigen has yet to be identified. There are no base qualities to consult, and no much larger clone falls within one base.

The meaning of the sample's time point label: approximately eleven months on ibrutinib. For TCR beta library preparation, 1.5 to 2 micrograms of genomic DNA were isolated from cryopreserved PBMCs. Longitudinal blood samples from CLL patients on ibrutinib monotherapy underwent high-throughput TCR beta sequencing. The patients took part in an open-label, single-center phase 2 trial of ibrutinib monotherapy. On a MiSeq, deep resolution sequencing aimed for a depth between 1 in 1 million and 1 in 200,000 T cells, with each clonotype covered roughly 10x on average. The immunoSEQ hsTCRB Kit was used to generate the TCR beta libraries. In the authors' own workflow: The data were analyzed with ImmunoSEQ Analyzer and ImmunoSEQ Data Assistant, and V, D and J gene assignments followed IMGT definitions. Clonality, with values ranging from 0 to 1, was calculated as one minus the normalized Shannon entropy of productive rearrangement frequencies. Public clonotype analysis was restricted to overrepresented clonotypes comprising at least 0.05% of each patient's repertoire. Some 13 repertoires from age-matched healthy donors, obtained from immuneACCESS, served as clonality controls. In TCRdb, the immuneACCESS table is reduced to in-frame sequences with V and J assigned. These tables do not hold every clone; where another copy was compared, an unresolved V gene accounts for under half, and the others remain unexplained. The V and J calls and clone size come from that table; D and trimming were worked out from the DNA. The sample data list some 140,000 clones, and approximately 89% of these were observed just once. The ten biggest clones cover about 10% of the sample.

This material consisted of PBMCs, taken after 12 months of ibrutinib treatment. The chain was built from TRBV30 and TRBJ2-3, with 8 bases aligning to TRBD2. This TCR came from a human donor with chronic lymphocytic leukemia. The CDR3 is CAWSVRAGVADTQYF. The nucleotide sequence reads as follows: TGTGCCTGGAGTGTACGAGCGGGAGTGGCAGATACGCAGTATTTT.